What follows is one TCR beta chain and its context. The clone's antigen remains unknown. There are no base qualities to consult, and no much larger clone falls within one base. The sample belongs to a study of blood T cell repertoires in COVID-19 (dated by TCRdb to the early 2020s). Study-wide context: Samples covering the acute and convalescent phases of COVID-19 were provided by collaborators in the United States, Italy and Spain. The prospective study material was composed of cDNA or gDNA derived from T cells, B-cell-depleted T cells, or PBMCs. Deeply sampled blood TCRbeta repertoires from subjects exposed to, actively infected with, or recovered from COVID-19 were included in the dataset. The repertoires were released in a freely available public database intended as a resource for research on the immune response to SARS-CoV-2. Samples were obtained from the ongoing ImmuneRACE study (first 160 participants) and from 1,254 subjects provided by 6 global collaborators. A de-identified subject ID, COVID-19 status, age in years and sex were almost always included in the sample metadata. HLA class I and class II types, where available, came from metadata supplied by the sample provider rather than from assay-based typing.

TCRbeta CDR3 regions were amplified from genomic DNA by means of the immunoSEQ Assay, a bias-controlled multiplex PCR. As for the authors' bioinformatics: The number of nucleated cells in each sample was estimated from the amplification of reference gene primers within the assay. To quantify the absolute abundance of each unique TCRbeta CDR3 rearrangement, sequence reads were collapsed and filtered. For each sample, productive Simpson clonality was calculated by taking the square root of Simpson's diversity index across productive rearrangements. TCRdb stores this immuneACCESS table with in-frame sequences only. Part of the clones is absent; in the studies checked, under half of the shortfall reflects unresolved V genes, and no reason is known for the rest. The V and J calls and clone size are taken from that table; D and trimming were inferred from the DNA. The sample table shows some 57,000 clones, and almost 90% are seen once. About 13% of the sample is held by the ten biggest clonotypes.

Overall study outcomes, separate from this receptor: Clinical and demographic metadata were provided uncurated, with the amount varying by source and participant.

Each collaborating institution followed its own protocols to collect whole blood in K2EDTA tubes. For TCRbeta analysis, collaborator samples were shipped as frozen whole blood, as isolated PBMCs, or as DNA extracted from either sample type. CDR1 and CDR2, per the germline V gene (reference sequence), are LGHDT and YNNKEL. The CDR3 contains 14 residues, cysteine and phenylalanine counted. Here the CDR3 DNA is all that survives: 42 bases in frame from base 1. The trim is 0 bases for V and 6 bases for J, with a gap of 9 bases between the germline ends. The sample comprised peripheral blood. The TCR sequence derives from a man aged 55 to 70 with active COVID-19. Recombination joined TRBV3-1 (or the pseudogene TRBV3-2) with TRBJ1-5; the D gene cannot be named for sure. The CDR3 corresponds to CASSQDLRSQPQHF. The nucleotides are TGTGCCAGCAGCCAAGATTTAAGGAGTCAGCCCCAGCATTTT.